These 25 T cell receptor beta chains share one sample of origin, sequenced in a study of blood T cell repertoires in COVID-19. The data were produced by immunoSEQ multiplex PCR, yet TCRdb's version contains in-frame clones alone and is incomplete. This sample has tens of thousands of clones, with less than 85% found just once. The sample was peripheral blood. These TCRs come from a woman older than 75 with acute or convalescent COVID-19.

V is TRBV7-2 and J is TRBJ2-2; no definite D call. V gave up 5 bases and J gave up 7 bases, with 14 bases separating them. The length of the CDR3 is 14 residues. Per the germline V gene, CDR1 is SGHTA and CDR2 is FQGNSA. DNA of the CDR3: TGTGCCAGCAGCCCCGACGTTCGGGTCGGGGAGCTGTTTTTT. Its protein product is CASSPDVRVGELFF. Combining the CDR3 with reference TRBV7-2 and TRBJ2-2 gives the whole variable domain GAGVSQSPSNKVTEKGKDVELRCDPISGHTALYWYRQSLGQGLEFLIYFQGNSAPDKSGLPSDRFSAERTGGSVSTLTIQRTQQEDSAVYLCASSPDVRVGELFFGEGSRLTVL.

This chain joins TRBV2 and TRBJ1-2, with a tentative D call TRBD1 (5 bases). The CDR3 extends over 13 amino acids. Germline CDR1 SNHLY, CDR2 FYNNEI. Trimming took off 8 bases at V and 1 base at J, with 11 bases between the two ends. This CDR3 is CASATTVNYGYTF. In nucleotides, the CDR3 is TGTGCCAGCGCAACGACAGTTAACTATGGCTACACCTTC.

This rearrangement joins TRBV10-3 to TRBJ1-2, with 7 bases fitting TRBD1. V was pared by 0 bases and J by 2 bases, with 9 bases of the junction left unmatched. The germline V gene has CDR1 ENHRY and CDR2 SYGVKD. This CDR3 spans 17 amino acids. The CDR3 nucleotides are TGTGCCATCAGTGAGTCCGCGACAGGGCACCTCAACTATGGCTACACCTTC. It specifies CAISESATGHLNYGYTF.

This clone was seen a single time. The chain is built from TRBV6-6 and TRBJ2-2; a weak D match, TRBD1 (5 bases). The CDR3 sequence is 14 residues long. Germline assignment: CDR1 MNHNY and CDR2 SVGAGI (reference sequence). Trimming stripped 5 bases from V and 5 bases from J, with 12 bases between. Written as DNA, the CDR3 is TGTGCCAGCAGTCCGACAGCCCTAACCGGGGAGCTGTTTTTT. This encodes CASSPTALTGELFF.

V and J are TRBV29-1 and TRBJ1-1; 9 bases fit TRBD1. Germline assignment: CDR1 SQVTM and CDR2 ANQGSEA. V was pared by 5 bases and J by 3 bases, with 7 bases of the junction left unmatched. The CDR3 consists of 14 residues. For the CDR3, the DNA is TGCAGCGTTAATCCCGGGACAGGGTACACTGAAGCTTTCTTT. Translating it yields CSVNPGTGYTEAFF.

V gene TRBV7-9 combines with J gene TRBJ1-4, with TRBD1 matching 10 bases. This CDR3 comprises 15 residues. Germline CDR1 and CDR2: SEHNR and FQNEAQ (reference sequence). With 1 base clipped from V and 7 bases from J, the junction kept 3 bases outside the gene matches. The CDR3 sequence is CASSLVGQGSEKLFF. The CDR3 nucleotides read TGTGCCAGCAGCTTAGTGGGACAGGGGAGTGAAAAACTGTTTTTT.

The V call is TRBV5-4, the J call TRBJ1-3; 7 positions agree with TRBD1. V shed 3 bases and J 4 bases; nucleotides not matched to a gene: 7. This CDR3 has 15 amino acids. Germline values: CDR1 SGHNT, CDR2 YYREEE (reference sequence). CDR3 DNA: TGTGCCAGCAGCTCCCCCGGGACAGCGGGAAACACCATATATTTT. This codes for CASSSPGTAGNTIYF.

CDR3 in DNA: TGTGCCAGCAGGTATACAGGGGGAGCAGAGACCCAGTACTTC. Translating gives CASRYTGGAETQYF. The rearrangement links TRBV6-5 to TRBJ2-5; TRBD1 matches at 8 bases. Germline V gene sequence: CDR1 MNHEY, CDR2 SVGAGI. V shed 6 bases and J 4 bases; nucleotides not matched to a gene: 7. The CDR3 contains 14 residues.

The rearrangement uses TRBV19 and TRBJ1-2; TRBD1 aligns across 7 bases. The J segment lost 6 bases and the V segment lost 5 bases, leaving 12 bases of the junction unmatched. The CDR3 consists of 15 residues. Germline lookup yields CDR1 LNHDA and CDR2 SQIVND (reference sequence). The CDR3 DNA sequence: TGTGCCAGTAGTCTACCATCCGGGACAGTACATGGCTACACCTTC. Its translation is CASSLPSGTVHGYTF.

The chain uses TRBV9 and TRBJ1-1; a weak D match, TRBD1 (5 bases). Germline loops: CDR1 SGDLS, CDR2 YYNGEE. The CDR3 spans 15 residues. V was cut by 4 bases and J by 1 base, with 14 bases left in between. CDR3 nucleotide sequence: TGTGCCAGCAGCCCGCAAACAGGCAAGAACACTGAAGCTTTCTTT. It encodes CASSPQTGKNTEAFF.

The rearrangement joins TRBV15 to TRBJ1-2; 9 bases map to TRBD1. Germline values: CDR1 LNHNV, CDR2 YYDKDF (reference sequence). CDR3 length: 16 residues. The J segment lost 4 bases and the V segment lost 3 bases, leaving 9 bases of the junction unmatched. CDR3 residues: CATSSNLDRGLYGYTF. CDR3 DNA: TGTGCCACCAGCAGTAACCTGGACAGGGGACTCTATGGCTACACCTTC. Using reference TRBV15 and TRBJ1-2 for the parts outside the CDR3, the full variable domain is DAMVIQNPRYQVTQFGKPVTLSCSQTLNHNVMYWYQQKSSQAPKLLFHYYDKDFNNEADTPDNFQSRRPNTSFCFLDIRSPGLGDTAMYLCATSSNLDRGLYGYTFGSGTRLTVV.

This clone was counted only a few times. This chain uses TRBV6-6 with TRBJ2-4; 12 bases are a match to TRBD1. The CDR3 runs 17 residues. J was trimmed by 7 bases and V by 5 bases; bases with no gene match: 12. Germline-derived CDR1 and CDR2 are MNHNY and SVGAGI (reference sequence). The CDR3 bases are TGTGCCAGCAGTCGCGTTTCCGGGACAGGGGGCCGGAACATTCAGTACTTC. It codes for CASSRVSGTGGRNIQYF.

This chain links TRBV27 with TRBJ1-1; D not resolved. The CDR3 spans 14 residues. Trimming pared 6 bases from V and 2 bases from J, leaving 13 bases between. Germline loops: CDR1 MNHEY, CDR2 SMNVEV (reference sequence). The CDR3 sequence: CASSPSAGNTEAFF. CDR3 in DNA: TGTGCCAGCAGCCCCTCGGCGGGAAACACTGAAGCTTTCTTT.

This clone was seen only a few times. V is TRBV18 and J is TRBJ1-1, with D perhaps TRBD1 (6 bases). Per germline, CDR1 KGHSH and CDR2 LQKENI. V was pared by 3 bases and J by 4 bases, with 12 bases between. The CDR3 loop spans 14 amino acids. CDR3 protein: CASSPGQRGTEAFF. The CDR3 nucleotides read TGTGCCAGCTCACCCGGACAGCGGGGCACTGAAGCTTTCTTT.

This clone occurred a few times. The chain couples TRBV5-6 to TRBJ2-2; 10 bases match TRBD2. The CDR3 loop spans 15 amino acids. V shed 4 bases, J shed 5 bases, and the junction held 5 bases outside the gene matches. Germline V lookup: CDR1 SGHDT, CDR2 YYEEEE. The CDR3 DNA follows: TGTGCCAGCAGCCTTCTAGCGGGAGTAACCGGGGAGCTGTTTTTT. Translated, it gives CASSLLAGVTGELFF. The entire variable domain, with the rest obtained from reference TRBV5-6 and TRBJ2-2, is as follows: DAGVTQSPTHLIKTRGQQVTLRCSPKSGHDTVSWYQQALGQGPQFIFQYYEEEERQRGNFPDRFSGHQFPNYSSELNVNALLLGDSALYLCASSLLAGVTGELFFGEGSRLTVL.

The J gene is TRBJ1-1, the V gene TRBV6-6; D gene unclear. The V end lost 2 bases, the J end lost 7 bases, and 8 bases lay between the germline ends. The CDR3 runs 12 residues. CDR1 is MNHNY, CDR2 SVGAGI, per germline (reference sequence). The DNA for the CDR3 is TGTGCCAGCAGTTACAGGGAGATTGAAGCTTTCTTT. It specifies CASSYREIEAFF.

The sample holds one count of this clone. The V call is TRBV6-1, the J call TRBJ2-7; possibly TRBD2 for D (6 bases). V was clipped by 0 bases and J by 6 bases, with 15 bases between them. CDR3 length equals 15 residues. Germline CDR1 and CDR2: MNHNS and SASEGT. CDR3 in amino acids: CASSEARGFGGEQYF. The DNA for the CDR3 is TGTGCCAGCAGTGAAGCTCGGGGGTTCGGAGGCGAGCAGTACTTC.

The V call is TRBV7-2, the J call TRBJ2-3, with 8 nucleotides matching TRBD1. This CDR3 spans 15 amino acids. The junction had 8 bases not matched to a gene; V was cut back by 5 bases and J by 4 bases. Germline V lookup: CDR1 SGHTA, CDR2 FQGNSA. The CDR3 bases are TGTGCCAGCAGCCCGACAAACAGGGGGGCAGATACGCAGTATTTT. It encodes CASSPTNRGADTQYF. Filled out from reference TRBV7-2 and TRBJ2-3, the complete variable domain reads GAGVSQSPSNKVTEKGKDVELRCDPISGHTALYWYRQSLGQGLEFLIYFQGNSAPDKSGLPSDRFSAERTGGSVSTLTIQRTQQEDSAVYLCASSPTNRGADTQYFGPGTRLTVL.

Of note for this clone: A much larger clone sits a single nucleotide away, making a read error possible. The chain uses TRBV28 and TRBJ2-7; 8 bases align to TRBD1. Trimming at V came to 5 bases and at J to 3 bases, leaving 6 bases not matched to a gene. CDR1 and CDR2 (germline): MDHEN, SYDVKM. The CDR3 consists of 14 residues. For the CDR3, the DNA is TGTGCCAGCAGTCCCGAGACAGGGGTCTACGAGCAGTACTTC. Encoded protein: CASSPETGVYEQYF. The variable domain in full, completed from reference TRBV28 and TRBJ2-7, reads DVKVTQSSRYLVKRTGEKVFLECVQDMDHENMFWYRQDPGLGLRLIYFSYDVKMKEKGDIPEGYSVSREKKERFSLILESASTNQTSMYLCASSPETGVYEQYFGPGTRLTVT.

V gene TRBV6-5 combines with J gene TRBJ1-1, with no clear D. The CDR3 has 11 amino acids. Trimming took 7 bases from V and 7 from J, leaving 10 bases between them. Germline assignment: CDR1 MNHEY and CDR2 SVGAGI. The CDR3 sequence: CASINTIEAFF. The CDR3 coding sequence is TGTGCCAGCATTAACACGATTGAAGCTTTCTTT.

This clone was detected once. The J gene is TRBJ2-5, the V gene TRBV10-3, with 7 bases aligning to TRBD2. This CDR3 is 14 amino acids long. Germline V gene sequence: CDR1 ENHRY, CDR2 SYGVKD. The V gene end was trimmed by 3 bases and the J gene end by 1 base; junction bases not matched to a gene: 2. The CDR3 protein is CAISEAGLQETQYF. The CDR3 DNA is TGTGCCATCAGTGAAGCGGGGCTCCAAGAGACCCAGTACTTC.

J is TRBJ2-3 and V is TRBV4-3; TRBD1 aligns across 8 bases. The germline V gene has CDR1 LGHNA and CDR2 YSLEER. This CDR3 region has 16 residues. The J segment lost 0 bases and the V segment lost 5 bases, leaving 7 bases of the junction unmatched. The DNA of the CDR3 is TGCGCCAGCAGCACCCGGACAGGGACTAGCACAGATACGCAGTATTTT. Encoded protein: CASSTRTGTSTDTQYF.

The rearrangement uses TRBV6-5 and TRBJ2-2; 7 bases are a match to TRBD2. Germline V gene sequence: CDR1 MNHEY, CDR2 SVGAGI. The CDR3 has 14 amino acids. V gave up 4 bases and J gave up 6 bases; unmatched junction bases: 5. The CDR3 DNA is TGTGCCAGCAGTTTGGGGGGGATCCCCGGGGAGCTGTTTTTT. This gives the protein CASSLGGIPGELFF.

The chain joins TRBV4-3 to TRBJ1-4; D possibly corresponds to TRBD1 (5 bases). V was trimmed by 0 bases and J by 6 bases, leaving 11 bases between them. Germline CDR1 reads LGHNA; CDR2 reads YSLEER. The CDR3 covers 15 residues. This CDR3 is CASSQDLGGDEKLFF. CDR3 coding DNA: TGCGCCAGCAGCCAAGATCTGGGGGGGGATGAAAAACTGTTTTTT.

This clone was recorded a few times. The V and J genes are TRBV28 and TRBJ1-4; 8 bases are a match to TRBD1. The V segment lost 6 bases and the J segment 5 bases; nucleotides outside the gene matches: 8. The CDR3 has 15 residues. Germline loops: CDR1 MDHEN, CDR2 SYDVKM. CDR3 coding DNA: TGTGCCAGCAGCCGCGCACGGGACAGGAATGAAAAACTGTTTTTT. As protein: CASSRARDRNEKLFF. Drawing the rest from reference TRBV28 and TRBJ1-4, the complete variable domain is DVKVTQSSRYLVKRTGEKVFLECVQDMDHENMFWYRQDPGLGLRLIYFSYDVKMKEKGDIPEGYSVSREKKERFSLILESASTNQTSMYLCASSRARDRNEKLFFGSGTQLSVL.